A selection of T cell receptor beta chains follows, all from one sample in a study of T cells in Graves' hyperthyroidism and ophthalmopathy. TCRdb ran MiXCR on the multiplex PCR reads and lists one entry per CDR3 protein. The table includes fewer than 400,000 distinct CDR3 sequences, more than 13% detected once. The sample was blood. Receptor source: a middle-aged man with Graves' ophthalmopathy. Each CDR3 is given with its conserved first and last residue. D genes are given only for firm matches. Size values are once, few and many counts, or a class for expanded clones, and some rows have none.

D	size	J	length	V	DNA	CDR3
.	many	TRBJ1-5	15	TRBV7-9	TGTGCCAGCAGCTTAGTTGCAGGGACGGATCAGCCCCAGCATTTT	CASSLVAGTDQPQHF
TRBD2	few	TRBJ2-7	19	TRBV15	TGTGCCACCAGCAGAGACCCCCCAGGGACTAGCGGTCGGGCCTACGAGCAGTACTTC	CATSRDPPGTSGRAYEQYF
TRBD1	many	TRBJ2-1	15	TRBV20-1	TGCAGTGCTAGAAGTGGAGGGACAGGGGTAGGTGAGCAGTTCTTC	CSARSGGTGVGEQFF
.	many	TRBJ2-7	14	TRBV2	TGTGCCAGCAGTGAAGCCGCGATTAGGTACGAGCAGTACTTC	CASSEAAIRYEQYF
.	many	TRBJ2-5	13	TRBV11-2	TGTGCCAGCAGCTTAGCGGACTTCCCTCGCCAGTACTTC	CASSLADFPRQYF
TRBD1	.	TRBJ1-6	15	TRBV20-1	TGCAGTGCTAGAGGAGGGACAGGGGATAATTCACCCCTCCACTTT	CSARGGTGDNSPLHF
.	few	TRBJ1-3	15	TRBV2	TGTGCCAGCAGTGAAGGACTTACCTCTGGAAACACCATATATTTT	CASSEGLTSGNTIYF
TRBD2	many	TRBJ2-7	15	TRBV2	TGTGCCAGCAGTGAAGGTCCGCCGGGAGGGTACGAGCAGTACTTC	CASSEGPPGGYEQYF
TRBD2	.	TRBJ2-1	17	TRBV19	TGTGCCAGTAGTATACTAGGGGGCGGGAGGGCTTCCAATGAGCAGTTCTTC	CASSILGGGRASNEQFF
.	many	TRBJ2-7	14	TRBV3-1	TGTGCCAGCAGCCCACGGGGGACCGATTACGAGCAGTACTTC	CASSPRGTDYEQYF
.	.	TRBJ2-7	12	TRBV7-4	TGTGCCAGCAGCGCAAAAGGGTACGAGCAGTACTTC	CASSAKGYEQYF
.	few	TRBJ2-7	14	TRBV28	TGTGCCAGCAGTTCATTCGCGGACCTGGGCGAGCAGTACTTC	CASSSFADLGEQYF
.	few	TRBJ2-7	11	TRBV29-1	TGCAGCGTTGATGTGGCCTACGAGCAGTACTTC	CSVDVAYEQYF
TRBD2	few	TRBJ2-3	18	TRBV5-1	TGCGCCAGCAGCTTGGTACCTAGCGGGAGGGAAGTGGCAGATACGCAGTATTTT	CASSLVPSGREVADTQYF
.	.	TRBJ1-1	14	TRBV12-3/TRBV12-4	TGTGCCAGCAGCTCTACCGGGGGTAGCACTGAAGCTTTCTTT	CASSSTGGSTEAFF
.	many	TRBJ1-1	14	TRBV11-2	TGTGCCAGCAGCTTAGGAACGCAGGGAACTGAAGCTTTCTTT	CASSLGTQGTEAFF
.	many	TRBJ2-7	14	TRBV20-1	TGCAGTGCAGTAGGGCCCGGAGGCCGGGGGGAGCAGTACTTC	CSAVGPGGRGEQYF
.	.	TRBJ2-2	16	TRBV5-6	TGTGCCAGCAGCTCCACCGTCAAAATCGGGACCGGGGAGCTGTTTTTT	CASSSTVKIGTGELFF
TRBD2	few	TRBJ2-3	13	TRBV30	TGTGCCGGGGGACTACCCAGCACAGATACGCAGTATTTT	CAGGLPSTDTQYF
TRBD2	.	TRBJ2-3	16	TRBV20-1	TGCAGTGCCGCGGGACTAGCGGGAGGAGACACAGATACGCAGTATTTT	CSAAGLAGGDTDTQYF
.	many	TRBJ2-7	15	TRBV13	TGTGCCAGCAGCTTCAGTACAGGTGCACCTCGCGAGCAGTACTTC	CASSFSTGAPREQYF
.	many	TRBJ1-1	13	TRBV6-2/TRBV6-3	TGTGCCAGCAGTTACGACAGTAACACTGAAGCTTTCTTT	CASSYDSNTEAFF
TRBD1	many	TRBJ1-2	13	TRBV30	TGTGCCTGGAGCTTAAGACAGGGAGGAGGCTACACCTTC	CAWSLRQGGGYTF
TRBD1	.	TRBJ2-1	16	TRBV9	TGTGCCAGCAGCGTAGTTACGGGAGGGACAGGGGATGAGCAGTTCTTC	CASSVVTGGTGDEQFF
TRBD2	many	TRBJ2-3	12	TRBV29-1	TGCAGCGTTGAGCCGACTAGCGGGACGCAGTATTTT	CSVEPTSGTQYF
TRBD1	few	TRBJ1-2	16	TRBV7-8	TGTGCCAGCAGCTCCCGGACAGGGGGCGCCGACTATGGCTACACCTTC	CASSSRTGGADYGYTF
TRBD2	many	TRBJ2-7	13	TRBV3-1	TGTGCCAGCAGCCAGGCGGGAGTCTACGAGCAGTACTTC	CASSQAGVYEQYF
.	few	TRBJ1-1	14	TRBV19	TGTGCCAGTAGTGTGGGGATAGTGAACACTGAAGCTTTCTTT	CASSVGIVNTEAFF
TRBD1	many	TRBJ2-7	14	TRBV28	TGTGCCAGCAGTAGGACAGGGGGGGCGTGGGAGCAGTACTTC	CASSRTGGAWEQYF
TRBD1	few	TRBJ2-1	14	TRBV30	TGTGCCTGCGCCGGGACAGGGCACTACAATGAGCAGTTCTTC	CACAGTGHYNEQFF
TRBD1	few	TRBJ1-1	12	TRBV12-3/TRBV12-4	TGTGCCAGCAGTTTGGGGGACAGGGCCGTCTTCTTT	CASSLGDRAVFF
.	many	TRBJ2-7	13	TRBV20-1	TGCAGTGCTAGAGGGCTAGGGGACTACGAGCAGTACTTC	CSARGLGDYEQYF
.	many	TRBJ2-1	12	TRBV30	TGTGCCTGGAGTGTAGGTGTATATGAGCAGTTCTTC	CAWSVGVYEQFF
.	many	TRBJ2-1	12	TRBV12-3/TRBV12-4	TGTGCCAGCAGTTGGGACTGGGATGAGCAGTTCTTC	CASSWDWDEQFF
.	few	TRBJ2-3	14	TRBV29-1	TGCAGCGTTGAACTCCGGGAGTTCGCAGATACGCAGTATTTT	CSVELREFADTQYF
.	many	TRBJ2-3	16	TRBV6-1	TGTGCCAGCAGTAACTTCCTAACGGGAGGCACAGATACGCAGTATTTT	CASSNFLTGGTDTQYF
TRBD1	few	TRBJ2-2	14	TRBV9	TGTGCCAGCAGCGGCACAGGGGGTATCGGGGAGCTGTTTTTT	CASSGTGGIGELFF
TRBD1	few	TRBJ1-3	15	TRBV7-2	TGTGCCAGCAGCCGGGACAGGAGCTCTGGAAACACCATATATTTT	CASSRDRSSGNTIYF
.	.	TRBJ1-6	16	TRBV4-1	TGCGCCAGCAGCCAAGATTTGAAAGGGGTAAATTCACCCCTCCACTTT	CASSQDLKGVNSPLHF
.	.	TRBJ2-2	15	TRBV29-1	TGCAGCGTTGAAGCTGGACAGCCATTCCCCGGGGAGCTGTTTTTT	CSVEAGQPFPGELFF
TRBD2	many	TRBJ2-3	15	TRBV12-3/TRBV12-4	TGTGCCAGCATCGTTAGCGGGAGTCGCACAGATACGCAGTATTTT	CASIVSGSRTDTQYF
.	few	TRBJ2-5	12	TRBV27	TGTGCCAGCAGTAATACCATAGAGACCCAGTACTTC	CASSNTIETQYF
.	many	TRBJ2-3	13	TRBV12-3/TRBV12-4	TGTGCCAGCAATATAGGCCGTACAGATACGCAGTATTTT	CASNIGRTDTQYF
.	few	TRBJ2-7	13	TRBV5-1	TGCGCCAGCAGCCCTGTGGTTCCCTACGAGCAGTACTTC	CASSPVVPYEQYF
TRBD2	.	TRBJ2-3	15	TRBV29-1	TGCAGCGTCACGACTAGCGGGAGAAGCACAGATACGCAGTATTTT	CSVTTSGRSTDTQYF
.	many	TRBJ2-3	14	TRBV2	TGTGCCACACAAACTCCAGGGATCACAGATACGCAGTATTTT	CATQTPGITDTQYF
.	few	TRBJ1-1	14	TRBV10-3	TGTGCCATCCGGGGCCAGGGGCTGAACACTGAAGCTTTCTTT	CAIRGQGLNTEAFF
.	many	TRBJ1-1	12	TRBV30	TGTGCCTGGAGTGTACTGAAGACTGAAGCTTTCTTT	CAWSVLKTEAFF
TRBD2	many	TRBJ2-1	19	TRBV30	TGTGCCTGGAGTGGTGCTAGCGGGAGGCCTTTGAGCTCCTACAATGAGCAGTTCTTC	CAWSGASGRPLSSYNEQFF
TRBD2	many	TRBJ2-2	12	TRBV28	TGTGCCGGGGGACTAGGCGGCGGGGAGCTGTTTTTT	CAGGLGGGELFF
TRBD2	many	TRBJ2-3	20	TRBV10-1	TGCGCCAGCAGTGAGCCTCCGGGACAGACACTAGCGGGAGGCCCAGATACGCAGTATTTT	CASSEPPGQTLAGGPDTQYF
.	many	TRBJ1-1	17	TRBV12-3/TRBV12-4	.	CASSSTSIRVRNTEAFF
TRBD2	many	TRBJ2-1	15	TRBV30	TGTGCCTGTGATTTTCCTGCGGGAGGTCCGTATGAGCAGTTCTTC	CACDFPAGGPYEQFF
TRBD2	many	TRBJ2-1	14	TRBV24-1	TGTGCCACCAGTGCCCCAGGGACTAACAATGAGCAGTTCTTC	CATSAPGTNNEQFF
.	few	TRBJ1-2	12	TRBV30	TGTGCCTGGAGTGTACCGGGGTTAGACTACACCTTC	CAWSVPGLDYTF
.	many	TRBJ2-7	15	TRBV30	TGTGCCTGGAGTTCGAACGGGGCGGGGAGCTACGAGCAGTACTTC	CAWSSNGAGSYEQYF
TRBD2	.	TRBJ2-1	16	TRBV5-1	TGCGCCAGCAGCTTGGCTAGCGGGAGTGTAAAAAATGAGCAGTTCTTC	CASSLASGSVKNEQFF
.	many	TRBJ2-4	15	TRBV12-3/TRBV12-4	TGTGCCAGACACCGGGACGAAGGAGCCAAAAACATTCAGTACTTC	CARHRDEGAKNIQYF
.	many	TRBJ1-2	15	TRBV6-5	TGTGCCAGCAGTTACCGACAGGACAAGACCTATGGCTACACCTTC	CASSYRQDKTYGYTF
TRBD2	.	TRBJ2-2	16	TRBV19	TGTGCCAGTAGTACCAGACTAGCGTCGAACACCGGGGAGCTGTTTTTT	CASSTRLASNTGELFF